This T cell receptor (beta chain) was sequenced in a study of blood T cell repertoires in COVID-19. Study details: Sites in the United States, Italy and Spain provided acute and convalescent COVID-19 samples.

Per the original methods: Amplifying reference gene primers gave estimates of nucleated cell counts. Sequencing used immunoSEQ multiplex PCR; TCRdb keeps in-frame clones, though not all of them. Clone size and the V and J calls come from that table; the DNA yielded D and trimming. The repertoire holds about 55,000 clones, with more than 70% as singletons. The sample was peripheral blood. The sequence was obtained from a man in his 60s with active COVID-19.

The DNA of the CDR3 is TGTGCCTGGGTCGTGGGGGGAGGAGAGACCCAGTACTTC. The encoded protein is CAWVVGGGETQYF. The chain carries TRBV30 and TRBJ2-5; D perhaps matches TRBD2 (6 bases). CDR1 and CDR2 from the germline V gene are GTSNPN and SVGIG (reference sequence). V lost 5 bases and J lost 4, with 14 bases in between. The length of the CDR3 is 13 residues.